Below are 24 T cell receptor beta chains sequenced from a single sample in a study of cytomegalovirus exposure and HLA in healthy donors. The PCR contained 60 Vbeta and 13 Jbeta primers. Method: immunoSEQ multiplex PCR; TCRdb's copy keeps in-frame clones and lacks some. The table includes under 150,000 clones, about four fifths detected once. Sequenced: PBMCs. The receptors shown here come from a woman in her forties or fifties in good health and CMV-seropositive.

J is TRBJ1-3 and V is TRBV11-2; D unresolved. V was cut by 1 base and J by 0 bases, with 7 bases left in between. The germline V gene encodes CDR1 SGHAT and CDR2 FQNNGV. The CDR3 sequence is 15 residues long. This CDR3 is CASSLGHNSGNTIYF. CDR3 bases: TGTGCCAGCAGCTTAGGTCACAACTCTGGAAACACCATATATTTT.

This clone was seen only once. The chain is built from TRBV7-2 and TRBJ2-7, with 11 bases fitting TRBD1. The CDR3 covers 15 residues. Germline V gives CDR1 SGHTA, CDR2 FQGNSA. V was pared by 6 bases and J by 4 bases, with 8 bases of the junction left unmatched. CDR3 sequence (DNA): TGTGCCAGCAGTCATAGGACAGGGGGCGAGTACGAGCAGTACTTC. Protein sequence: CASSHRTGGEYEQYF.

Only one count was recorded for this clone. The chain couples TRBV12-2 to TRBJ2-1; the table's D gene call, TRBD2, was not cross checked with the DNA. TRBV12-2 is a listed pseudogene. The CDR3 extends over 17 amino acids. The CDR3 protein is CASRFGRRTSGNNEQFF. Here the CDR3 DNA reads TGTGCAAGTCGCTTTGGCCGCCGGACTAGCGGTAACAATGAGCAGTTCTTC.

The genes are TRBV10-3 and TRBJ2-5; 9 bases agree with TRBD2. There are 15 residues in the CDR3. Per germline, CDR1 ENHRY and CDR2 SYGVKD. The V and J ends lost 2 bases and 5 bases, in that order; junction bases with no gene match: 6. The CDR3 reads CAISERAGGQETQYF. The DNA for the CDR3 is TGTGCCATCAGTGAGCGAGCGGGAGGTCAGGAGACCCAGTACTTC.

This chain uses TRBV15 with TRBJ2-5; D remains unclear. The germline CDR1 and CDR2 sequences are LNHNV and YYDKDF (reference sequence). V lost 0 bases to trimming and J lost 5 bases, with 13 bases between them. The CDR3 runs 15 residues. The CDR3 bases are TGTGCCACCAGCAGAGATCCCCTCTTGAGGGAGACCCAGTACTTC. This gives the protein CATSRDPLLRETQYF.

V and J are TRBV2 and TRBJ1-5; 9 nucleotides align to TRBD1. Germline V CDR1 and CDR2: SNHLY, FYNNEI. This CDR3 has 17 residues. The V and J ends lost 3 bases and 6 bases, in that order; junction bases with no gene match: 12. The DNA for the CDR3 is TGTGCCAGCAGTGATATGTGGAGGGGACAGGGTTTTCAGCCCCAGCATTTT. Its translation: CASSDMWRGQGFQPQHF.

This clone is medium-sized (0.01 to 0.1%) by share. The chain has TRBV30 and TRBJ2-1, with D perhaps matching TRBD1 (5 bases). Germline assignment: CDR1 GTSNPN and CDR2 SVGIG (reference sequence). V was pared by 0 bases and J by 8 bases, with 14 bases between. CDR3 length: 14 residues. The CDR3 region is CAWSVRQLGDEQFF. The CDR3 DNA is TGTGCCTGGAGTGTTCGACAGCTTGGGGATGAGCAGTTCTTC.

This clone was picked up a small number of times. The chain combines TRBV7-9 with TRBJ2-7; 8 nucleotides match TRBD2. After removal of 1 base from V and 0 bases from J, the junction contained 5 bases not matched to a gene. The CDR3 extends over 16 amino acids. Germline CDR1 and CDR2: SEHNR and FQNEAQ (reference sequence). CDR3 sequence: CASSLESGSFSYEQYF. In DNA form, the CDR3 reads TGTGCCAGCAGCTTAGAGAGCGGGAGCTTCTCCTACGAGCAGTACTTC.

In its sample, this clone was seen once. The chain employs TRBV6-5 and TRBJ1-2; 9 positions agree with TRBD1. The ends lost 7 bases at V and 5 bases at J; junction bases unmatched: 8. The CDR3 is 14 amino acids. The germline CDR1 and CDR2 sequences are MNHEY and SVGAGI. CDR3 amino acids: CASIPTGGGYGYTF. CDR3 coding DNA: TGTGCCAGCATTCCGACAGGGGGAGGTTATGGCTACACCTTC.

This chain joins TRBV27 and TRBJ2-7; D is unresolved. The CDR3 loop spans 14 amino acids. Germline loops: CDR1 MNHEY, CDR2 SMNVEV (reference sequence). V shed 3 bases and J shed 0 bases, with 9 bases lying between them. The CDR3 reads CASSFGFPSYEQYF. In nucleotides, the CDR3 is TGTGCCAGCAGTTTCGGGTTTCCCTCCTACGAGCAGTACTTC.

The chain has TRBV5-4 and TRBJ2-5, with a tentative D call TRBD2 (5 bases). Germline CDR1 SGHNT, CDR2 YYREEE (reference sequence). The length of the CDR3 is 15 residues. Trimming removed 0 bases from V and 3 bases from J, with 12 bases in between. The CDR3 bases are TGTGCCAGCAGCTTGGGGAGACATAGCGAAGAGACCCAGTACTTC. This translates into CASSLGRHSEETQYF. The variable domain in full, completed from reference TRBV5-4 and TRBJ2-5, reads ETGVTQSPTHLIKTRGQQVTLRCSSQSGHNTVSWYQQALGQGPQFIFQYYREEENGRGNFPPRFSGLQFPNYSSELNVNALELDDSALYLCASSLGRHSEETQYFGPGTRLLVL.

CDR3 in amino acids: CASSPRDRVNQPQHF. The CDR3 DNA follows: TGTGCCAGCAGTCCCCGGGACAGGGTCAATCAGCCCCAGCATTTT. The rearrangement uses TRBV27 and TRBJ1-5; 9 bases are a match to TRBD1. This CDR3 has 15 residues. Germline V gene sequence: CDR1 MNHEY, CDR2 SMNVEV (reference sequence). V was clipped by 5 bases and J by 3 bases; unmatched bases: 5.

The J gene is TRBJ1-2, the V gene TRBV4-1; D gene unclear. There are 15 residues in the CDR3. Germline V gene sequence: CDR1 MGHRA, CDR2 YSYEKL. With 1 base removed from V and 0 bases from J, the gap between germline ends came to 9 bases. CDR3 loop: CASSQVLTTNYGYTF. CDR3 sequence (DNA): TGCGCCAGCAGCCAAGTTTTGACAACTAACTATGGCTACACCTTC.

This clone showed up just once. The rearrangement uses TRBV20-1 and TRBJ1-1; no definite D call. Germline lookup yields CDR1 DFQATT and CDR2 SNEGSKA (reference sequence). The CDR3 covers 11 residues. V was shortened by 6 bases and J by 1 base, with 6 bases between the two germline ends. The CDR3 spells CSAVWNTEAFF. The CDR3 nucleotides are TGCAGTGCCGTCTGGAACACTGAAGCTTTCTTT.

The gene calls are TRBV13 and TRBJ1-1, with 7 bases identical to TRBD1. This CDR3 is 15 amino acids long. The germline gives CDR1 PRHDT, CDR2 FYEKMQ (reference sequence). The V segment lost 4 bases and the J segment 6 bases; nucleotides outside the gene matches: 11. CDR3 bases: TGTGCCAGCAGCTCCGGGGACAGCCGGACAGCTGAAGCTTTCTTT. Translating it yields CASSSGDSRTAEAFF.

The chain links TRBV5-4 to TRBJ1-1; no reliable D call. The CDR3 is made up of 13 amino acids. CDR1 and CDR2 (germline): SGHNT, YYREEE (reference sequence). Trimming cost V 0 bases and J 1 base, with 4 bases left between them. The CDR3 region has the DNA TGTGCCAGCAGCTTGGACAAGAACACTGAAGCTTTCTTT. Protein product: CASSLDKNTEAFF.

The chain carries TRBV6-5 and TRBJ2-1, with 7 bases fitting TRBD2. The V segment lost 6 bases and the J segment 3 bases; nucleotides outside the gene matches: 2. Germline lookup yields CDR1 MNHEY and CDR2 SVGAGI. This CDR3 region has 13 residues. For the CDR3, the DNA is TGTGCCAGCAGACGGACTAGCTACAATGAGCAGTTCTTC. This encodes CASRRTSYNEQFF.

This chain connects TRBV30 to TRBJ1-5; TRBD1 matches at 8 bases. This CDR3 has 14 residues. Losses at the gene ends were 2 bases for V and 5 bases for J; bases not matched to a gene: 5. Germline lookup yields CDR1 GTSNPN and CDR2 SVGIG (reference sequence). The CDR3 sequence is CAWSPKQGDQPQHF. In DNA, the CDR3 is TGTGCCTGGAGTCCAAAACAGGGGGATCAGCCCCAGCATTTT.

The chain is built from TRBV7-3 and TRBJ2-2; 8 nucleotides match TRBD1. Germline CDR1 SGHTA, CDR2 FQGTGA. Trimming took 3 bases from V and 4 from J; bases not matched to a gene: 4. This CDR3 is built from 15 residues. CDR3 in DNA: TGTGCCAGCAGCTTTACAGGGGGTACCACCGGGGAGCTGTTTTTT. This encodes CASSFTGGTTGELFF.

J is TRBJ1-2 and V is TRBV2; a weak D match, TRBD1 (5 bases). The germline gives CDR1 SNHLY, CDR2 FYNNEI. V was trimmed by 0 bases and J by 8 bases, leaving 16 bases between them. The length of the CDR3 is 15 residues. The CDR3 is CASSEALGRRDGYTF. In nucleotides, the CDR3 is TGTGCCAGCAGTGAAGCGCTTGGCAGGCGGGACGGCTACACCTTC.

V usage is TRBV11-1 and J usage is TRBJ2-1, with D unclear. There are 12 residues in the CDR3. Trimming stripped 4 bases from V and 3 bases from J, with 4 bases between. Per the germline V gene, CDR1 is SGHAT and CDR2 is FQDESV (reference sequence). CDR3 sequence (DNA): TGTGCCAGCAGCTCCCGCTACAATGAGCAGTTCTTC. Amino acid sequence: CASSSRYNEQFF.

There are a few counts of this clone. V is TRBV7-3 and J is TRBJ2-3, with 8 bases fitting TRBD2. CDR1 is SGHTA and CDR2 is FQGTGA in the germline V gene. This CDR3 contains 17 residues. With V trimmed by 0 bases and J by 1 base, 6 bases remained unmatched. The CDR3 region is CASSLTFSGEGTDTQYF. The CDR3 DNA is TGTGCCAGCAGCTTAACGTTTAGCGGGGAGGGCACAGATACGCAGTATTTT.

DNA of the CDR3: TGTGCCAGCAGCCGATCAGGGGCCTACGAGCAGTACTTC. Encoded protein: CASSRSGAYEQYF. The chain uses TRBV7-2 and TRBJ2-7, with D possibly being TRBD1 (6 bases). Between the trimmed V and J ends, which lost 5 bases and 2 bases, there was a span of 10 bases. This CDR3 contains 13 residues. Looked up from germline, CDR1 is SGHTA and CDR2 is FQGNSA.

V is TRBV6-5 and J is TRBJ2-3, with TRBD2 matching over 7 bases. The CDR3 consists of 14 residues. Looked up from germline, CDR1 is MNHEY and CDR2 is SVGAGI. The V and J ends lost 8 bases and 2 bases, in that order; junction bases with no gene match: 7. CDR3 sequence: CASRLAPFTDTQYF. CDR3 sequence (DNA): TGTGCCAGCCGACTAGCCCCTTTCACAGATACGCAGTATTTT.